The rows below give T cell receptor beta chains drawn from one sample of a study of tumor-infiltrating lymphocytes in primary liver carcinoma. TCRdb analysed the multiplex PCR reads with MiXCR anew, one entry per CDR3 protein. The sample includes fewer than 350,000 distinct CDR3 sequences, about two thirds of them seen just once. Sequencing input: peripheral blood. The receptors were gathered from a man aged 35 to 55 with primary liver carcinoma and hepatitis B virus infection. The CDR3 runs from the conserved cysteine through the conserved F or W. D genes are given only for firm matches. Rows give clone size only sometimes, using once, few, many, or a class for an expanded clone.

CASSQQGGRVGDTQYF	TGCGCCAGCAGCCAACAAGGCGGGAGGGTCGGAGATACGCAGTATTTT	TRBV4-1	TRBJ2-3	TRBD2	.
CASTSGTSGKETQYF	TGTGCCAGCACCTCCGGGACTAGCGGCAAAGAGACCCAGTACTTC	TRBV5-5	TRBJ2-5	TRBD2	few
CAIGGGGEALNNEQFF	TGTGCCATCGGTGGAGGGGGCGAAGCCCTGAACAATGAGCAGTTCTTC	TRBV10-3	TRBJ2-1	.	.
CTSQRGNIQYF	TGTACCTCGCAACGTGGAAACATTCAGTACTTC	TRBV11-2	TRBJ2-4	.	.
CSVEEGVGGYGYTF	TGCAGCGTTGAAGAAGGGGTTGGGGGCTATGGCTACACCTTC	TRBV29-1	TRBJ1-2	.	many
CASRNHATNEKLFF	TGCGCCAGCAGAAACCATGCAACTAATGAAAAACTGTTTTTT	TRBV12-3/TRBV12-4	TRBJ1-4	.	.
CASSSFSREVYEQYF	TGTGCCAGCAGCTCTTTTTCGCGGGAGGTCTACGAGCAGTACTTC	TRBV11-2	TRBJ2-7	TRBD2	once
CASRLDAAFNYGYTF	TGTGCCAGCAGATTAGACGCGGCCTTTAACTATGGCTACACCTTC	TRBV5-4	TRBJ1-2	.	few
CDSSLYGFGNQPQHF	TGTGACAGCAGTTTATACGGGTTCGGGAATCAGCCCCAGCATTTT	TRBV12-3/TRBV12-4	TRBJ1-5	.	.
CASSSHRGQGTYEQFF	TGTGCCAGCAGTTCCCATAGGGGACAGGGGACCTATGAGCAGTTCTTC	TRBV28	TRBJ2-1	TRBD1	few
CSVDANGDDYAF	TGCAGCGTTGATGCCAACGGGGACGACTACGCCTTC	TRBV29-1	TRBJ1-2	.	.
CASSESILGIQYF	TGCGCCAGCAGTGAGTCGATCCTAGGGATCCAGTACTTC	TRBV10-1	TRBJ2-5	.	.
CASFRERGLSYNEQFF	TGTGCCAGCTTCCGCGAGCGGGGCCTTTCCTACAATGAGCAGTTCTTC	TRBV6-5	TRBJ2-1	TRBD2	many
CASATSGRVGEPYF	TGTGCCAGTGCGACTAGCGGGAGAGTGGGGGAGCCGTACTTC	TRBV6-1	TRBJ2-7	TRBD2	.
CASRSRTGGNTEAFF	TGCGCCAGCAGATCGCGGACAGGAGGGAACACTGAAGCTTTCTTT	TRBV11-2	TRBJ1-1	TRBD1	.
CASSLVGRTVAF	TGTGCCAGCAGCTTAGTCGGGAGGACCGTGGCATTC	TRBV11-2	TRBJ2-5	TRBD2	.
CSVYYGRARDTQYF	TGCAGCGTTTATTACGGGAGGGCCCGAGATACGCAGTATTTT	TRBV29-1	TRBJ2-3	TRBD2	.
CASTPSRGVIRELFF	TGTGCCAGCACCCCCAGTCGGGGGGTAATCCGGGAGCTGTTTTTT	TRBV11-2	TRBJ2-2	TRBD2	.
CASSNYFSAPGELFF	TGTGCCAGCAGCAACTACTTTTCGGCCCCCGGGGAGCTGTTTTTT	TRBV12-3/TRBV12-4	TRBJ2-2	.	.
CASSTTDRGLEGNQPQRF	TGTGCCAGCAGCACGACGGACAGGGGGTTAGAGGGCAATCAGCCCCAGCGTTTT	TRBV21-1	TRBJ1-5	.	.
CASSLSPGARGGYTF	TGTGCCAGCAGCTTATCCCCAGGGGCCAGGGGTGGCTACACCTTC	TRBV28	TRBJ1-2	.	.
CTSSLVRWLKNEQFF	TGTACCAGCAGCTTAGTGAGGTGGCTGAAGAATGAGCAGTTCTTC	TRBV11-2	TRBJ2-1	.	.